This TCR beta chain was sequenced during a study of blood T cell repertoires in COVID-19. Study-level background: The analysed material was cDNA or gDNA that came from T cells, B-cell-depleted T cells, or PBMCs.

This CDR3 contains 15 residues. Per germline, CDR1 SNHLY and CDR2 FYNNEI. V lost 4 bases and J 2 bases, leaving 11 bases between the germline ends. The table came from immunoSEQ multiplex PCR; TCRdb's copy has only in-frame clones and leaves some out. The table includes 230,000 or so clones, around 84% detected once. Sequencing input: PBMCs or T cells enriched from blood (not recorded which). This TCR came from a woman between 45 and 65 years old who had been exposed to COVID-19. This chain links TRBV2 with TRBJ2-2; D gene ambiguous. The CDR3, as DNA: TGTGCCAGCAGTGCGCACGGAGTAAACACCGGGGAGCTGTTTTTT. Protein sequence: CASSAHGVNTGELFF. The variable domain in full, completed from reference TRBV2 and TRBJ2-2, reads EPEVTQTPSHQVTQMGQEVILRCVPISNHLYFYWYRQILGQKVEFLVSFYNNEISEKSEIFDDQFSVERPDGSNFTLKIRSTKLEDSAMYFCASSAHGVNTGELFFGEGSRLTVL.